This TCR beta chain is from a study of blood T cells in healthy people across ages (dated by TCRdb to between 2015 and 2017). The study in broad terms: Template switching captured roughly one uniquely barcoded TCR beta cDNA molecule per two T cells in model experiments. To avoid experimental bias, donors of different ages were spread randomly across the sequencing lanes. To track age-related changes in TCR beta repertoire diversity, the study relied on deep sequencing normalized with unique cDNA molecular identifiers. The donors were divided into four age groups: young (average around 16 years), middle-aged (about 41), aged (around 59) and long-lived (about 79). Using the same blood draw, the study looked at two additional independent replicas of 1 million unique cDNA reads for two donors, one aged 18 to 30 and the other aged 80 or older.

V loses 5 bases, J loses 2 bases, and the germline ends lie 13 bases apart. The CDR1 and CDR2 encoded by the germline V gene (reference sequence) are DFQATT and SNEGSKA. The cysteine opens and the phenylalanine closes a CDR3 of 14 amino acids. The read is trimmed to its CDR3 DNA, 42 bases read in frame from base 1. The research as a whole found: Since profiling was done on bulk unsorted PBMCs, naive and antigen-experienced compartments could not be conclusively compared. The CMV infection status of donors was not known, potentially confounding age-related changes in expanded clonotypes. Observed TCR beta diversity per million T cells fell roughly linearly with age, and a significant reduction was already apparent by age about 43. Total diversity estimates from one million sequenced T cells were considered lower bounds and underestimates. Compared with the aged group, the long-lived group had more naive CD4+ T cells, fewer expanded clones and increased TCR diversity, suggesting age selection. A strong correlation was found between observed TCR beta diversity and the percentage of naive T cells measured by flow cytometry.

The donors were a few dozen Caucasian individuals from Russia, aged roughly 6 to 100 years, who were systemically healthy. Each donor gave about 9.7 milliliters of peripheral blood, drawn into EDTA-treated Vacutainer tubes. PBMCs were isolated by Ficoll-Paque density-gradient centrifugation, with at least 7 million obtained per sample. Total RNA, at least 6 micrograms per sample, was extracted from PBMCs with Trizol reagent. For every donor, flow cytometry on a PBMC aliquot measured the percentage of naive CD45RAhigh/CD27high T cells. Receptor libraries were prepared by 5' RACE. Data came from an Illumina HiSeq 2500. A second PCR of about 6 to 12 cycles was run with a J-beta primer mix and a sample-barcoded 5' primer. Each TCR beta cDNA molecule received a unique molecular identifier from a template-switch 5' adaptor carrying 12 random nucleotides. At least 2.5 million CDR3-containing paired-end reads were obtained from each sample. First-strand cDNA was synthesized from all RNA with the Mint cDNA synthesis kit, primed by a TRBC-specific oligonucleotide. Following uracil-DNA glycosylase treatment, a first 18-cycle PCR with universal primers M1SS and BC2_uni_R was performed on all cDNA. Concerning the study's data processing: For normalization, 1 million high-quality reads were randomly selected from each sample, with every read carrying a distinct molecular identifier. Instead of being binned into consensus sequences, reads that shared molecular identifiers were thrown out. CDR3 identification, clonotype clustering and error correction used MiTCR with a Q25 quality threshold and the strictest error-elimination algorithm. A nonparametric unseen species model using Euler transformation provided a lower-bound estimate of total TCR beta diversity. TCRdb reprocessing: public reads trimmed at Q25 with fastp, clones called with MiXCR, in-frame beta chains kept. Every CDR3 protein is listed once, alongside the most common genes and DNA of its rows. Clone size and V and J calls follow TCRdb, not the original study. The sample table lists around 790,000 distinct CDR3 sequences, more than 40% of them with a count of one. Roughly 18% of the sample rests with the top ten.

This clonotype was recorded a few times. Its antigen target is currently unknown. Base qualities are not at hand, and no much larger clone is one base apart. The TCR comes from a man between 60 and 70 years old in good health. The sequencing input was blood. The V and J segments used are TRBV20-1 and TRBJ1-5; tentative D gene TRBD1, with 5 bases matching. The CDR3 is CSAPLGRGNQPQHF. The nucleotides are TGCAGTGCTCCCCTGGGCAGGGGCAATCAGCCCCAGCATTTT.